A single sample gave rise to the 4 T cell receptor beta chains below, sequenced in a study of a mutant IDH1 vaccine in newly diagnosed glioma. The time point is: week 11, during vaccination. With topical imiquimod, each dose of the vaccine consisted of 300 ug of mutant IDH1 20-mer peptide. Sequencing was performed with immunoSEQ multiplex PCR; in TCRdb, only in-frame clones are kept and a portion is missing. The profile shows around 33,000 clones, around 90% of them singletons. Their cognate antigens are unknown. This sample comprised PBMCs, obtained from a glioma patient whose treatment included an IDH1 peptide vaccine. These receptors originate from a young man with glioma.

This rearrangement joins TRBV19 to TRBJ1-2; maybe TRBD1 (6 bases). This CDR3 comprises 15 residues. Germline V gene data show CDR1 as LNHDA and CDR2 as SQIVND (reference sequence). Trimming took 4 bases from V and 3 from J, leaving 15 bases between them. The CDR3 region has the DNA TGTGCCAGTAGTACGCCCCCGGCAGGGGACTATGGCTACACCTTC. Its translation is CASSTPPAGDYGYTF.

This chain connects TRBV4-3 to TRBJ2-3; 9 bases agree with TRBD2. J gave up 8 bases and V 0 bases, and 9 bases lay outside the gene matches. The CDR3 has 16 amino acids. Germline lookup yields CDR1 LGHNA and CDR2 YSLEER. In nucleotides, the CDR3 is TGCGCCAGCAGCCAAGAGCGGGAGGGTCTGATGGGTACGCAGTATTTT. Translated, it gives CASSQEREGLMGTQYF.

The gene calls are TRBV4-1 and TRBJ2-2; no clear D gene. Germline values: CDR1 MGHRA, CDR2 YSYEKL. There are 12 residues in the CDR3. Trimming left V 1 base short and J 7 bases short, with 4 bases between. In nucleotides, the CDR3 is TGCGCCAGCAGCCAAGTGGGCGGGGAGCTGTTTTTT. This translates into CASSQVGGELFF.

The rearrangement links TRBV2 to TRBJ2-7; TRBD1 matches 11 bases. CDR1 and CDR2 (germline): SNHLY, FYNNEI. V shed 6 bases, J shed 2 bases, and the junction held 0 bases outside the gene matches. The CDR3 consists of 13 residues. CDR3 residues: CASRDRGPYEQYF. CDR3 in DNA: TGTGCCAGCAGGGACAGGGGGCCCTACGAGCAGTACTTC.